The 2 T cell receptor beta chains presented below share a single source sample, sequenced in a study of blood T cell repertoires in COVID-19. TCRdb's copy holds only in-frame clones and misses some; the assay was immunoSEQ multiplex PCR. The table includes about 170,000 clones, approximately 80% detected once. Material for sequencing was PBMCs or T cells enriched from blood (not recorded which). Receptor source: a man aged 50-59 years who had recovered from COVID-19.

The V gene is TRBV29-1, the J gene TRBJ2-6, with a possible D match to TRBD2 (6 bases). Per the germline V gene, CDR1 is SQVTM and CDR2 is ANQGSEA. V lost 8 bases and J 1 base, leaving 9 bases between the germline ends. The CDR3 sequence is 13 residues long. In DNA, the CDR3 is TGCAGCTTGGGGAGGTCTGGGGCCAACGTCCTGACTTTC. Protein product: CSLGRSGANVLTF. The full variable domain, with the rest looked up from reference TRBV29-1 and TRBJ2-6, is SAVISQKPSRDICQRGTSLTIQCQVDSQVTMMFWYRQQPGQSLTLIATANQGSEATYESGFVIDKFPISRPNLTFSTLTVSNMSPEDSSIYLCSLGRSGANVLTFGAGSRLTVL.

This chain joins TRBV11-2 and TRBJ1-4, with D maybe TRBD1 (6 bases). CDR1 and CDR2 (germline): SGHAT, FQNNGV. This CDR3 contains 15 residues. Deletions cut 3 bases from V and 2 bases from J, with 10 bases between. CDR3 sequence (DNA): TGTGCCAGCAGCTTTGGGGGCTACACTAATGAAAAACTGTTTTTT. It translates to CASSFGGYTNEKLFF.